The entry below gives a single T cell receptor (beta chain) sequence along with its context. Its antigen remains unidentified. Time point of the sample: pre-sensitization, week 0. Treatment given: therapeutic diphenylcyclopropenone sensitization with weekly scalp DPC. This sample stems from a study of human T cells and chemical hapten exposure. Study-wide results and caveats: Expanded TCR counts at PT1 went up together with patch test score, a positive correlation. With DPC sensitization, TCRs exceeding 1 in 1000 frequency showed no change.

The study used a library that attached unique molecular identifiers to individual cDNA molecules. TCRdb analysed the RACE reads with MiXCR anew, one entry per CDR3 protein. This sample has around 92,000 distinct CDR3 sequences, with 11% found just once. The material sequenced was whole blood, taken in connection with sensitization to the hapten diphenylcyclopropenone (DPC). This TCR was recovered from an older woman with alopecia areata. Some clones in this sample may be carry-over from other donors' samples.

For the CDR3, the DNA is TGTGCCAGCAGCCCCCCAGGGGGGTTCACCGGGGAGCTGTTTTTT. Amino acids: CASSPPGGFTGELFF. The chain couples TRBV11-3 to TRBJ2-2; TRBD1 might be the D (7 bases). The germline CDR1 and CDR2 sequences are SGHNT and YENEEA. The CDR3 extends over 15 amino acids. Between the trimmed V and J ends, which lost 5 bases and 4 bases, there was a span of 14 bases.